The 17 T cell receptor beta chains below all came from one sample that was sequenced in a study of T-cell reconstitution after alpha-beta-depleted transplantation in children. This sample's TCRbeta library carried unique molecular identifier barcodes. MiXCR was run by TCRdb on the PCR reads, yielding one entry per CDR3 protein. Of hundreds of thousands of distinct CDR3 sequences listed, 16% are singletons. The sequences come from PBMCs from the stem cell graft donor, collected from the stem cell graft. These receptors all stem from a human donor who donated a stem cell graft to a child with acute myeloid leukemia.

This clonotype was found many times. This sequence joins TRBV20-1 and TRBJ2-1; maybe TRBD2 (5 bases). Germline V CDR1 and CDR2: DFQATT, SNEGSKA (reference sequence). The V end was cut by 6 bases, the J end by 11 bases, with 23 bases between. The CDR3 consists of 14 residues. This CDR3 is CSARRIGGSTQQFF. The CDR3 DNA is TGCAGTGCGAGAAGGATCGGAGGATCGACGCAGCAGTTCTTC.

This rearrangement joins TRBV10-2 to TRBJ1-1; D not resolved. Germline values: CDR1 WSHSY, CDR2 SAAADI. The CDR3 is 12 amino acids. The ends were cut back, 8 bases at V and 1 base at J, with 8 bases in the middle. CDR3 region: CASEGGNTEAFF. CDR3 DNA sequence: TGCGCCAGCGAAGGAGGGAACACTGAAGCTTTCTTT.

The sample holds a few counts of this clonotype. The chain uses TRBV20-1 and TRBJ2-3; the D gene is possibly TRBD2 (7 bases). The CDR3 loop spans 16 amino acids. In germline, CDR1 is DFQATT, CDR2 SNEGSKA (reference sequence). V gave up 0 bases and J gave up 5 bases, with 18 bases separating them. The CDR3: CSARDLAGALRDTQYF. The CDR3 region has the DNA TGCAGTGCTAGAGATCTGGCGGGGGCCCTGCGAGATACGCAGTATTTT.

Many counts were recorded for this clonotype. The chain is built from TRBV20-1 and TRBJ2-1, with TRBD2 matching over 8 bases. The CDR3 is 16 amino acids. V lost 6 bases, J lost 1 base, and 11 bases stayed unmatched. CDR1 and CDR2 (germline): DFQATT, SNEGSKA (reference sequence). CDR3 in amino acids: CSATSVPLGSYNEQFF. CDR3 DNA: TGCAGTGCGACTAGCGTCCCCCTAGGATCCTACAATGAGCAGTTCTTC.

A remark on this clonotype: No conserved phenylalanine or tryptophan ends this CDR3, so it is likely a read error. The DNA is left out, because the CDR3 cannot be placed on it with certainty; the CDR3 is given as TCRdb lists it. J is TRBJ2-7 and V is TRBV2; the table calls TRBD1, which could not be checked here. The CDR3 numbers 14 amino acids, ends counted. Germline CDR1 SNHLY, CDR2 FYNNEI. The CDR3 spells CASSEAGRSGVFPS.

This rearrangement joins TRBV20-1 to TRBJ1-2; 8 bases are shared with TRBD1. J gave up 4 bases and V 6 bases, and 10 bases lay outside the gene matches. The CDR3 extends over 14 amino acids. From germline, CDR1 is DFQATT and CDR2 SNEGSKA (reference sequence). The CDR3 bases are TGCAGTGCATACGACAGGGGACATAGCTATGGCTACACCTTC. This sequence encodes CSAYDRGHSYGYTF.

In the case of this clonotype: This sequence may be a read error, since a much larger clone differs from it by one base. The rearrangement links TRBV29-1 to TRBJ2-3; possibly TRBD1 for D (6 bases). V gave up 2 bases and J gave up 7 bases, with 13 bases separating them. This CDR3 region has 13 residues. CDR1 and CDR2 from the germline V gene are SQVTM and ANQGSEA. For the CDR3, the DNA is TGCAGCGTTGAACCGCAGGGGTCCCATACGCAGTATTTT. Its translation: CSVEPQGSHTQYF.

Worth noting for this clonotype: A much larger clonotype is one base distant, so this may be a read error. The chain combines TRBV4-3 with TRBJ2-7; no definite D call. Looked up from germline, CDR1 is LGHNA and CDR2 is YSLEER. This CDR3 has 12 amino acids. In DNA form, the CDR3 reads TGCGCCAGCAGCCAAACCGGATACGAGCAGCACTTC. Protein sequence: CASSQTGYEQHF.

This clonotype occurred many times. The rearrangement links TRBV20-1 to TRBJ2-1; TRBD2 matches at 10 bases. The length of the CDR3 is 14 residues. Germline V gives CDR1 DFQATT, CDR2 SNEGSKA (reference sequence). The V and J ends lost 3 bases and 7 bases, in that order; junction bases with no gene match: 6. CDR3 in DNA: TGCAGTGCTAGTGGTAGCGGGGGGCGGAATGAGCAGTTCTTC. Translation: CSASGSGGRNEQFF.

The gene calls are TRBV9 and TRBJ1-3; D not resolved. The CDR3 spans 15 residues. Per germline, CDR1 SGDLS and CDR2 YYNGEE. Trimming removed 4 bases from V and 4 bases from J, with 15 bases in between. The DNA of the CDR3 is TGTGCCAGCAGCTCCCGAGACGAAACGGGAAACACCATATATTTT. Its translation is CASSSRDETGNTIYF.

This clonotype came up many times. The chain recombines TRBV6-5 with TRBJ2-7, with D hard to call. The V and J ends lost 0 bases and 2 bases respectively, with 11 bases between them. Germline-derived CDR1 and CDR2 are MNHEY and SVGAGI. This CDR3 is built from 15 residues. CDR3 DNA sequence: TGTGCCAGCAGTTACTCCTCCGGGTCTCCCTACGAGCAGTACTTC. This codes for CASSYSSGSPYEQYF.

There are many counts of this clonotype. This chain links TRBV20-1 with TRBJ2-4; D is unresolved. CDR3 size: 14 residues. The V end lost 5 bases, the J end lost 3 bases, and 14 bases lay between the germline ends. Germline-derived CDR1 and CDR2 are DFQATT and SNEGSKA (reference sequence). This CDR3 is CSASSGSGKNIQYF. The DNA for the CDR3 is TGCAGTGCTTCCAGTGGGTCCGGCAAAAACATTCAGTACTTC.

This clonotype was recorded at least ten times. Here the CDR3 reads CAILRDPSTDTQYF. DNA for the CDR3: TGTGCCATACTCCGGGATCCAAGCACAGATACGCAGTATTTT. This chain joins TRBV10-3 and TRBJ2-3, with a possible D match to TRBD2 (5 bases). CDR3 length equals 14 residues. Trimming took 9 bases from V and 0 from J, leaving 13 bases between them. Germline values: CDR1 ENHRY, CDR2 SYGVKD.

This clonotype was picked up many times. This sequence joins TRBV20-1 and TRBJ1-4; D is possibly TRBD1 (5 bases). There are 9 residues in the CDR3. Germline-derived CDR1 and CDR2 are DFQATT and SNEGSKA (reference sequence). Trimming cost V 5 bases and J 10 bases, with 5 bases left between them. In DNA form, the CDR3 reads TGCAGTGCTGGGGGAAAACTGTTTTTT. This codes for CSAGGKLFF.

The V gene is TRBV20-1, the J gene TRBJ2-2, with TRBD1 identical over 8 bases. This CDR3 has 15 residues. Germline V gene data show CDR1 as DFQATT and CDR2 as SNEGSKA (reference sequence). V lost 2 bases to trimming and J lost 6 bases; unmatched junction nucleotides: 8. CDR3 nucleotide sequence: TGCAGTGCTAGACGCCCGGGACAGGTCTCCGGGGAGCTGTTTTTT. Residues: CSARRPGQVSGELFF.

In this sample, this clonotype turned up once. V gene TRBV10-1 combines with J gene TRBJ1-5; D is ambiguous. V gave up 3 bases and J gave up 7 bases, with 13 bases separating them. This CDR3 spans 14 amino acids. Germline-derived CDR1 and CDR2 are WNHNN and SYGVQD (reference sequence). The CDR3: CASSDSLIGQPQHF. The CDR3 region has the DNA TGCGCCAGCAGTGATTCATTAATCGGACAGCCCCAGCATTTT.

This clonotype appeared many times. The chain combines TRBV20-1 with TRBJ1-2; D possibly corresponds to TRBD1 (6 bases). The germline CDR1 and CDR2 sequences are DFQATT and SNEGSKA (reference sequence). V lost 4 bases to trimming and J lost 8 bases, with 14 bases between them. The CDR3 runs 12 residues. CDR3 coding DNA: TGCAGTGCTACCCCTCAGGGGAGAGGCTACACCTTC. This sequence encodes CSATPQGRGYTF.